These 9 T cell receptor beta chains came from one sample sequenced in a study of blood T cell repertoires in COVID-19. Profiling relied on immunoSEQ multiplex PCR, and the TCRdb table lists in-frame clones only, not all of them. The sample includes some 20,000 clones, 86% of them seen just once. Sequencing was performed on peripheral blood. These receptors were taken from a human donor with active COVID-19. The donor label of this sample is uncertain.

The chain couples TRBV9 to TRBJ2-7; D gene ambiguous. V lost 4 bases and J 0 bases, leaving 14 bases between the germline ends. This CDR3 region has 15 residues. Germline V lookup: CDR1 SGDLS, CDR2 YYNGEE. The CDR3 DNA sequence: TGTGCCAGCAGCCCCCACCAGGCCTCCTCCTACGAGCAGTACTTC. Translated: CASSPHQASSYEQYF.

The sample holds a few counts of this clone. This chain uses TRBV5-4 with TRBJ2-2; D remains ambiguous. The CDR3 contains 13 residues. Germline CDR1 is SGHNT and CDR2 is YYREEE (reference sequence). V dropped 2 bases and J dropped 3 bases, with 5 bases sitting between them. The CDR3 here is CASSFSDTGELFF. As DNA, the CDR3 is TGTGCCAGCAGCTTCTCCGACACCGGGGAGCTGTTTTTT.

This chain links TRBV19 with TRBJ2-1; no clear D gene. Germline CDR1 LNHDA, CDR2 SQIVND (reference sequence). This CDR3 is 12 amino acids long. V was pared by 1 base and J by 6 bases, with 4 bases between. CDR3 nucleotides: TGTGCCAGTAGTATAGCCCGCAATGAGCAGTTCTTC. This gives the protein CASSIARNEQFF.

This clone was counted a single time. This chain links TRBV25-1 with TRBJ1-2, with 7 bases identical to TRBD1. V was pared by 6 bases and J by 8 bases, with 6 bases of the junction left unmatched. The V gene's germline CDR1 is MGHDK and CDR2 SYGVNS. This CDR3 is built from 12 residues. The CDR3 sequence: CASRLTGLGYTF. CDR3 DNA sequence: TGTGCCAGCAGGCTGACAGGGCTGGGCTACACCTTC.

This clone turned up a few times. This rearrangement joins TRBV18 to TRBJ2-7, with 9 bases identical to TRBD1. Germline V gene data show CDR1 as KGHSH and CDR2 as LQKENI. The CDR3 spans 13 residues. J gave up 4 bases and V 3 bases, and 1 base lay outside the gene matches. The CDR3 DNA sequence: TGTGCCAGCTCACCTGGGACAGGGTACGAGCAGTACTTC. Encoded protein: CASSPGTGYEQYF.

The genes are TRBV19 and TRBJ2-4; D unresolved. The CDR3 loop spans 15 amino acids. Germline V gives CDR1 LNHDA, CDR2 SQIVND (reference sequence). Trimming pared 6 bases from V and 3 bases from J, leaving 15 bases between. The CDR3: CASRATGLGKNIQYF. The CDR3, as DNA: TGTGCCAGTAGGGCGACGGGTTTAGGCAAAAACATTCAGTACTTC.

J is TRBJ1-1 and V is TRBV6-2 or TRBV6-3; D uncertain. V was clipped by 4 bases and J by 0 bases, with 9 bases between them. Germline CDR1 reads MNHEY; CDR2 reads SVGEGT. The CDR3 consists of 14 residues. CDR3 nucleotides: TGTGCCAGCAGTTCTAGCGGGATGAACACTGAAGCTTTCTTT. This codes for CASSSSGMNTEAFF.

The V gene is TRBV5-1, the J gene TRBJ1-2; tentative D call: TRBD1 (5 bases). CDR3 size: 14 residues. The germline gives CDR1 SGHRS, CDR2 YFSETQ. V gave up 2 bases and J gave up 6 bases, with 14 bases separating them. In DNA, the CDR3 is TGCGCCAGCAGCTTTAACAGGCCCGTGGATGGCTACACCTTC. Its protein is CASSFNRPVDGYTF.

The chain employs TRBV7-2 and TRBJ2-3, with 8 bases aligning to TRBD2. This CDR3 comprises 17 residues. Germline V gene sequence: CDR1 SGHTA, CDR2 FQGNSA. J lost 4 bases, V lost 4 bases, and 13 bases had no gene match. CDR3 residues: CASSSQQRGGRADTQYF. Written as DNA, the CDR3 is TGTGCCAGCAGCTCCCAGCAACGGGGGGGCCGAGCAGATACGCAGTATTTT.